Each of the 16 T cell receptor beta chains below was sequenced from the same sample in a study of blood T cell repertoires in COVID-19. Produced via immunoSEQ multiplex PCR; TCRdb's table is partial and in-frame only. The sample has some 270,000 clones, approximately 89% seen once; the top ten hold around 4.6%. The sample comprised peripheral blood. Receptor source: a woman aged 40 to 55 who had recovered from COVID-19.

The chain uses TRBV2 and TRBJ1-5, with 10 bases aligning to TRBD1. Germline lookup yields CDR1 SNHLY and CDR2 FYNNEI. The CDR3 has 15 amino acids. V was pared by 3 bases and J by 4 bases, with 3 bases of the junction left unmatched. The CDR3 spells CASSDPGQGNQPQHF. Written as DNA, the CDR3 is TGTGCCAGCAGTGACCCGGGACAGGGGAATCAGCCCCAGCATTTT.

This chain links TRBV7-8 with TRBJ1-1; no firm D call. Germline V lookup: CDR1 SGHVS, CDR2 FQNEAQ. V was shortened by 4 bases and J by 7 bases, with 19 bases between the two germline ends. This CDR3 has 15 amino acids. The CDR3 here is CASSSSTAYRLEAFF. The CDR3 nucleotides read TGTGCCAGCAGCTCATCTACGGCCTACCGACTTGAAGCTTTCTTT.

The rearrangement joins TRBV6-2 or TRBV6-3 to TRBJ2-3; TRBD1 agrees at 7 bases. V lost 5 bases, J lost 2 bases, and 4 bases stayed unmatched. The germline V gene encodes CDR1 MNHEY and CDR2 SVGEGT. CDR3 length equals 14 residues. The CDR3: CASSDGQVTDTQYF. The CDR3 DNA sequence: TGTGCCAGCAGTGACGGACAGGTCACAGATACGCAGTATTTT.

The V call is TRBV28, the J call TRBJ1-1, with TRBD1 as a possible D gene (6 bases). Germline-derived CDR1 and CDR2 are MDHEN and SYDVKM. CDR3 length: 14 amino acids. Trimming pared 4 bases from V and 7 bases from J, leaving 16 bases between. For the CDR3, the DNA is TGTGCCAGCAGTTGGTATGGGCAGGGGTATGAAGCTTTCTTT. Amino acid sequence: CASSWYGQGYEAFF.

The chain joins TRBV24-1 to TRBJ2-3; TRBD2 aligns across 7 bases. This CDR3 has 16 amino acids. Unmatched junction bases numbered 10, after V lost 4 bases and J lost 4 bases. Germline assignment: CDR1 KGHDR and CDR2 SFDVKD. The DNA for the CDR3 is TGTGCCACCAGTGACCAGTCGGGCGGGAGCCCAGATACGCAGTATTTT. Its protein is CATSDQSGGSPDTQYF.

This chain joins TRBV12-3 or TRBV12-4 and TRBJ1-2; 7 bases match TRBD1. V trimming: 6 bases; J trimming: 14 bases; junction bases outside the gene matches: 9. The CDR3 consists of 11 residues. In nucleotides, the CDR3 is TGTGCCAGCAGCTCCCGGGACAGTTTGACCTTC. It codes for CASSSRDSLTF.

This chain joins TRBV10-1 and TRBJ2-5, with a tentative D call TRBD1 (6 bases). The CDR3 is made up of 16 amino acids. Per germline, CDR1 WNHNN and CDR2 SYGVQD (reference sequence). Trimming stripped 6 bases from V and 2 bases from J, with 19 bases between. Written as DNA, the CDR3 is TGCGCCAGCAGGATGGGGGCAGGGCTAAGACAAGAGACCCAGTACTTC. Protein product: CASRMGAGLRQETQYF.

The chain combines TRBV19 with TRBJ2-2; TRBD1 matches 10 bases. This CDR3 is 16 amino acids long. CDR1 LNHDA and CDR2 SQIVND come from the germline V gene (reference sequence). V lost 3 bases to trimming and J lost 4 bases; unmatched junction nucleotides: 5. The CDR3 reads CASSMMGQGTTGELFF. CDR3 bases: TGTGCCAGTAGTATGATGGGACAGGGGACCACCGGGGAGCTGTTTTTT.

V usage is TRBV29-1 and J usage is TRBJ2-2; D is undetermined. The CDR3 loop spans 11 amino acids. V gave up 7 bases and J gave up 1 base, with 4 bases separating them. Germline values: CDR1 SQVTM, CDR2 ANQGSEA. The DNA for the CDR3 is TGCAGCGCCCGGAACACCGGGGAGCTGTTTTTT. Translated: CSARNTGELFF.

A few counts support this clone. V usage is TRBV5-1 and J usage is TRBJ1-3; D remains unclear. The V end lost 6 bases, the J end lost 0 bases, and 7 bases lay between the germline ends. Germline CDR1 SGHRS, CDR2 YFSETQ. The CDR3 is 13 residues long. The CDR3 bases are TGCGCCAGCAACCCGGGCTCTGGAAACACCATATATTTT. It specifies CASNPGSGNTIYF. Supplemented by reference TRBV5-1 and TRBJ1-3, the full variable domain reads KAGVTQTPRYLIKTRGQQVTLSCSPISGHRSVSWYQQTPGQGLQFLFEYFSETQRNKGNFPGRFSGRQFSNSRSEMNVSTLELGDSALYLCASNPGSGNTIYFGEGSWLTVV.

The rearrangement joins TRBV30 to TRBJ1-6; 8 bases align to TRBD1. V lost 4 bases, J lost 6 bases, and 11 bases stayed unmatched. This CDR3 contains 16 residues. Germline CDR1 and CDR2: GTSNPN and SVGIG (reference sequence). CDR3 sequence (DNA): TGTGCCTGGACCCACTCAGGACAGGGTAGTAATTCACCCCTCCACTTT. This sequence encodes CAWTHSGQGSNSPLHF.

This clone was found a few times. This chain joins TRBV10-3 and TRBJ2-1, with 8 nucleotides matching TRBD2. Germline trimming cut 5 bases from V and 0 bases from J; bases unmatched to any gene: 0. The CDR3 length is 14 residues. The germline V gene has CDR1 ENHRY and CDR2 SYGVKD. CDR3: CAISTSGSYNEQFF. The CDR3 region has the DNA TGTGCCATCAGTACTAGCGGCTCCTACAATGAGCAGTTCTTC.

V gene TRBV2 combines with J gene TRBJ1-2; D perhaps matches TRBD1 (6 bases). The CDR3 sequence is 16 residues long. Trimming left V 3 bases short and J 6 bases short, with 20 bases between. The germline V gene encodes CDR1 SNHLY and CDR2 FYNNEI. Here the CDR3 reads CASSEGDFDRRHGYTF. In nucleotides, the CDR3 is TGTGCCAGCAGTGAGGGAGATTTTGACAGGAGGCATGGCTACACCTTC.

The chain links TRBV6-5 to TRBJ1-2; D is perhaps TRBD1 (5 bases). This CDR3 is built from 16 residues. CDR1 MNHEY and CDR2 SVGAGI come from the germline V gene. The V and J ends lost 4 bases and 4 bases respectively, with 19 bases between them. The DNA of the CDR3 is TGTGCCAGCAGTTCCATAACAGGCGCGGTGGGCTATGGCTACACCTTC. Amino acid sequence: CASSSITGAVGYGYTF.

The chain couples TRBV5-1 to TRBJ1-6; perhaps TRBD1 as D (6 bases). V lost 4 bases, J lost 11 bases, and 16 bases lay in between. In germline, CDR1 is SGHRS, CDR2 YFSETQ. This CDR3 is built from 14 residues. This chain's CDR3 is CASSTGQGYPPLHF. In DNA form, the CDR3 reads TGCGCCAGCAGCACCGGCCAGGGGTACCCACCCCTCCACTTT.

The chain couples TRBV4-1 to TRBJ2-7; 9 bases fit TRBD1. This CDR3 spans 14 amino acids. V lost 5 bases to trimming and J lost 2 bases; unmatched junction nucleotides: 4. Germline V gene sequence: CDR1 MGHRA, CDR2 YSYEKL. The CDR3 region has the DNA TGCGCCAGCAGCGAGGGACAGGGACCCTACGAGCAGTACTTC. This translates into CASSEGQGPYEQYF.